This TCR beta chain was captured by sequencing in a study of radiation and T cells in renal cell carcinoma. General observations from the study: From baseline, blood top tumor clonotypes peaked at 2 weeks post-radiation.

Profiling relied on immunoSEQ multiplex PCR, and the TCRdb table lists in-frame clones only, not all of them. Among 150,000 or so clones listed, about 87% were seen once. The CDR3 is made up of 15 amino acids. Germline V gene lookup returns CDR1 SEHNR and CDR2 FQNEAQ (reference sequence). Trimming cost V 7 bases and J 6 bases; bases outside gene matches: 13. In the case of this clone: The antigen is unknown.

Time point noted: baseline pretreatment blood. Regarding treatment: 15 Gy SBRT to primary tumor, nephrectomy 4 weeks later. After SBRT, blood was collected at 2 and 4 weeks, plus baseline. This renal cell carcinoma was of the clear cell type. The TCR originated in a woman in her 70s with renal cell carcinoma. J is TRBJ2-3 and V is TRBV7-9, with 7 bases identical to TRBD1. The sequences come from blood, collected from a patient whose treatment included radiotherapy and nephrectomy. In DNA form, the CDR3 reads TGTGCCAGCACCTGGGACAGCCCAAGGCCCGATACGCAGTATTTT. Translated: CASTWDSPRPDTQYF.